A selection of T cell receptor beta chains follows, all from one sample in a study of control samples from healthy donors and cancer patients. Using immunoSEQ multiplex PCR, the repertoire was profiled, and TCRdb retains in-frame clones only, with some absent. This sample has roughly 90,000 clones, with approximately 93% found just once. Sequencing was performed on blood. The receptors here all came from a young woman in good health. CDR3s include the opening cysteine and the closing phenylalanine or tryptophan.

>TRBV25-1
CASRTTATNSPLHF
>TRBV29-1
CSVAGGQGERQETQYF
>TRBV4-1
CASSRGGTEAFF
>TRBV5-1
CASSDGQGDNSPLHF
>TRBV10-3
CAISVAASGENTGELFF
>TRBV12-3/TRBV12-4
CASSGGQAVYTF
>TRBV6-5
CASSYGRGPQGREQFF
>TRBV7-2
CASSVQGGFEKLFF
>TRBV5-5
CASSLVEFSTDTQYF
>TRBV6-4
CASSDSSPGTGPSSGANVLTF
>TRBV19
CASSIADEGLYGYTF
>TRBV10-2
CASRQYQRETQYF
>TRBV7-6
CASARSSYNEQFF
>TRBV5-1
CASSLSGRATDTQYF
>TRBV5-1
CASSDDGTKGQPQHF
>TRBV28
CASSFWSRPGQGAAITGELFF
>TRBV5-8
CASSRHQGTDTQYF
>TRBV2
CASSQGATEAFF
>TRBV9
CASGTGQTTDTQYF
>TRBV2
CASRTQLLGQGTPHTEAFF
>TRBV5-1
CASSGLGAAQGGSYEQYF